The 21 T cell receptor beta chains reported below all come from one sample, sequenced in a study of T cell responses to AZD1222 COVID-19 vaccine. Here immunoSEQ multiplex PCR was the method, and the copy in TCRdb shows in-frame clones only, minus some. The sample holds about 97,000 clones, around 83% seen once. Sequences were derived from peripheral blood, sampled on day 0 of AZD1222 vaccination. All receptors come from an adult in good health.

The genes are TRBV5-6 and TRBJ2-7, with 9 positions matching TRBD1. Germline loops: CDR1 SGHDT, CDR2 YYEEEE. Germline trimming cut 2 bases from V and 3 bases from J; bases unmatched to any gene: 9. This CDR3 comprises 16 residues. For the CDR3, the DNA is TGTGCCAGCAGCTTTCCCGACAGGGGGATTCTCTACGAGCAGTACTTC. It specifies CASSFPDRGILYEQYF.

This CDR3 is CASSYAQTLAGGYNEQFF. CDR3 nucleotide sequence: TGTGCCAGCAGCTACGCCCAGACTCTAGCGGGAGGGTACAATGAGCAGTTCTTC. The chain carries TRBV7-8 and TRBJ2-1; 12 bases are shared with TRBD2. V dropped 4 bases and J dropped 4; count of bases not matched to a gene: 11. CDR1 SGHVS and CDR2 FQNEAQ come from the germline V gene. The CDR3 sequence is 18 residues long.

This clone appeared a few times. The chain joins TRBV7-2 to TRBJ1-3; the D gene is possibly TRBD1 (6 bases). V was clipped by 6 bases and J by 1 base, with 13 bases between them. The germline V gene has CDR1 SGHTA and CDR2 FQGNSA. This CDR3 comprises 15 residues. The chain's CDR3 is CASSLDSQSGNTIYF. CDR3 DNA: TGTGCCAGCAGTTTGGACAGTCAGTCTGGAAACACCATATATTTT. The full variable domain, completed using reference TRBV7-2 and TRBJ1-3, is GAGVSQSPSNKVTEKGKDVELRCDPISGHTALYWYRQSLGQGLEFLIYFQGNSAPDKSGLPSDRFSAERTGGSVSTLTIQRTQQEDSAVYLCASSLDSQSGNTIYFGEGSWLTVV.

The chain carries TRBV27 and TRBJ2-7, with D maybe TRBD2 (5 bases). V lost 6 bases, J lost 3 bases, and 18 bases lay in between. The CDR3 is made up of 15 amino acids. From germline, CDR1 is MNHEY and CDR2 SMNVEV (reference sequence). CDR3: CASSAIGGELYEQYF. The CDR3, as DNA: TGTGCCAGCAGCGCCATCGGTGGGGAGCTCTACGAGCAGTACTTC.

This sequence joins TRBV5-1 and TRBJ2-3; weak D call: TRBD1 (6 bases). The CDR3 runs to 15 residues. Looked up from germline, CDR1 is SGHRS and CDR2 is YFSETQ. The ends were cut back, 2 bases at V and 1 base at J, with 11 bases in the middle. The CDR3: CASSFGQRGTDTQYF. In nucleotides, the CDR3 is TGCGCCAGCAGCTTCGGACAGAGAGGCACAGATACGCAGTATTTT.

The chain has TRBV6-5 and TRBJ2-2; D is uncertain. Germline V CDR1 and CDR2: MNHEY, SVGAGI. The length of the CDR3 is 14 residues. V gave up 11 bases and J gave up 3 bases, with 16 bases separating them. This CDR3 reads CACFRDTHTGELFF. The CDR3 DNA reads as TGTGCCTGTTTCCGCGACACGCACACCGGGGAGCTGTTTTTT.

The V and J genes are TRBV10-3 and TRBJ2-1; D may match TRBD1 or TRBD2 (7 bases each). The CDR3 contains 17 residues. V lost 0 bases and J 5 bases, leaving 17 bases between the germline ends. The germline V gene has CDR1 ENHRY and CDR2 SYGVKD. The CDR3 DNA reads TGTGCCATCAGTGAGTCGGTGGGTCAGGGGGGGGACAATGAGCAGTTCTTC. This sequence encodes CAISESVGQGGDNEQFF.

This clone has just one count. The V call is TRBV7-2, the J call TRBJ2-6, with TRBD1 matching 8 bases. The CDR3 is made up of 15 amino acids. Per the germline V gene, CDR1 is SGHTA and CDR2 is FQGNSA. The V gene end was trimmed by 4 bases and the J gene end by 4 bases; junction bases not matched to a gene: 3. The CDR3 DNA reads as TGTGCCAGCAGCTCGACAGGGGTAGGGGCCAACGTCCTGACTTTC. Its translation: CASSSTGVGANVLTF.

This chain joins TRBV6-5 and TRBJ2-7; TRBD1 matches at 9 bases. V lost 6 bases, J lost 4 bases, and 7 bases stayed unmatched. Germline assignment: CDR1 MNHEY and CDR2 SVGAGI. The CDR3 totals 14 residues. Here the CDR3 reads CASRAGQGIYEQYF. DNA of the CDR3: TGTGCCAGCAGGGCGGGACAGGGTATTTACGAGCAGTACTTC.

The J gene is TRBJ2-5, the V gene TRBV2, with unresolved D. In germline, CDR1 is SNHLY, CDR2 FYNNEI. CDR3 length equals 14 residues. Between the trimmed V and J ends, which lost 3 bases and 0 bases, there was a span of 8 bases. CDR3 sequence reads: CASSDQQYQETQYF. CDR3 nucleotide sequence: TGTGCCAGCAGTGACCAGCAATACCAAGAGACCCAGTACTTC. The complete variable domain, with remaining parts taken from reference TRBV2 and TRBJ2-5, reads EPEVTQTPSHQVTQMGQEVILRCVPISNHLYFYWYRQILGQKVEFLVSFYNNEISEKSEIFDDQFSVERPDGSNFTLKIRSTKLEDSAMYFCASSDQQYQETQYFGPGTRLLVL.

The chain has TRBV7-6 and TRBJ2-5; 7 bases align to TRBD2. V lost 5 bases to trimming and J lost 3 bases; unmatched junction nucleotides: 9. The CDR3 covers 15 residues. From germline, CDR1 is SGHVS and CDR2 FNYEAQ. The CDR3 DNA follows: TGTGCCAGCAGCCCCGCGGGAGACTTAAAAGAGACCCAGTACTTC. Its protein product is CASSPAGDLKETQYF.

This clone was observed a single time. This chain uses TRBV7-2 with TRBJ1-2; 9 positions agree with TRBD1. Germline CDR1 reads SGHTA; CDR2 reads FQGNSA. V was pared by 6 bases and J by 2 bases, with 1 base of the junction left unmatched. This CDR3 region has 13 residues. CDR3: CASRGQGNYGYTF. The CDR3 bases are TGTGCCAGCAGAGGACAGGGGAACTATGGCTACACCTTC.

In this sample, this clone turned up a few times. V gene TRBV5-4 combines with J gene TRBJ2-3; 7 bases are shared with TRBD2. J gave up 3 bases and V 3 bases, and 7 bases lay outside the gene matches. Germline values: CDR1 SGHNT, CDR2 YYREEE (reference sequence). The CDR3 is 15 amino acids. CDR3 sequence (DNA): TGTGCCAGCAGCTCTGAACTCGGGAGGACAGATACGCAGTATTTT. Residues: CASSSELGRTDTQYF.

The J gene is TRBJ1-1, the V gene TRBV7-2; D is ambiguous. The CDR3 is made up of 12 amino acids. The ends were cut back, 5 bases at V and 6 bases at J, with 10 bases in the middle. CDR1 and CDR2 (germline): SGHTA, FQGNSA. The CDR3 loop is CASSRWAAEAFF. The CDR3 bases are TGTGCCAGCAGCAGGTGGGCAGCTGAAGCTTTCTTT.

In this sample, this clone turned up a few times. CDR3 sequence (DNA): TGTGCCAGCAGCCGGGGCTACGAGCAGTACTTC. Protein sequence: CASSRGYEQYF. V gene TRBV14 combines with J gene TRBJ2-7; D gene uncertain. The CDR3 consists of 11 residues. Germline values: CDR1 SGHDN, CDR2 FVKESK. Trimming removed 4 bases from V and 3 bases from J, with 4 bases in between.

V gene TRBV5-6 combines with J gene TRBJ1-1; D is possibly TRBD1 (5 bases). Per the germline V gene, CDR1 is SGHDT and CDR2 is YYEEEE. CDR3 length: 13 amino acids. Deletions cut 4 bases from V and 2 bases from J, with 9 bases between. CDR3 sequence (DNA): TGTGCCAGCAGCCGGGGGGTCAACACTGAAGCTTTCTTT. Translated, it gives CASSRGVNTEAFF.

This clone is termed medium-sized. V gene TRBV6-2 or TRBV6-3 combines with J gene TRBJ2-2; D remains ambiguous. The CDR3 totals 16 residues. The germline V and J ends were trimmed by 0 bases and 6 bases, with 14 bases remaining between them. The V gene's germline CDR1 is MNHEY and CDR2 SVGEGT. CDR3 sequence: CASSYSSPPEAGELFF. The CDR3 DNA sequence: TGTGCCAGCAGTTACTCATCGCCGCCTGAGGCCGGGGAGCTGTTTTTT.

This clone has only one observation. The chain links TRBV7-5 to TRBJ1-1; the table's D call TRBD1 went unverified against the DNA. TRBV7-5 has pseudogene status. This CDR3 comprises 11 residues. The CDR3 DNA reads TGTGCCGACAAAATGGACACTGAAGCTTTCTTT. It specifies CADKMDTEAFF.

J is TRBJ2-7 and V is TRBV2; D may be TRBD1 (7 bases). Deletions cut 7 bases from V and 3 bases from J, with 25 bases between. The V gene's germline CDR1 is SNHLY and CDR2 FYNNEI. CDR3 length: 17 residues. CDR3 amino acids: CASKSSPQGRNFYEQYF. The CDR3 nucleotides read TGTGCCAGCAAAAGTTCCCCACAGGGGAGGAATTTCTACGAGCAGTACTTC.

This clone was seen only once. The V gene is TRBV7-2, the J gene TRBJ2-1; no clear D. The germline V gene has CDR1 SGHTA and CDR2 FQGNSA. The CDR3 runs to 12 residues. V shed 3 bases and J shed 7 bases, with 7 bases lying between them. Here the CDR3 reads CASSFMGNEQFF. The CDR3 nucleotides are TGTGCCAGCAGCTTTATGGGGAATGAGCAGTTCTTC.

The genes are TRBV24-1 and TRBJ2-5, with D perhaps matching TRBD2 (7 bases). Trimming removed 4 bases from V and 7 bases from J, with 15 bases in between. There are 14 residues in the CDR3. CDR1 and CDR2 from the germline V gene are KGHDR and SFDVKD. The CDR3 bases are TGTGCCACCAGTGACTCACAGGGAGGGGGGACCCAGTACTTC. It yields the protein CATSDSQGGGTQYF.